A single sample gave rise to the 8 T cell receptor beta chains below, sequenced in a study of spatial heterogeneity in lung cancer. Time point indicated: blood at routine non-recurrence follow-up after resection. Each CDR3 protein is one row after TCRdb ran MiXCR on the 5' RACE reads. The sample holds around 20,000 distinct CDR3 sequences; 8% to 10% are singletons and the top ten take about 20%. Sequencing was performed on PBMCs, taken at follow-up. The receptors come from a male donor with early-stage non-small cell lung cancer.

This clonotype was observed many times. The chain couples TRBV7-9 to TRBJ2-2; weak D call: TRBD2 (5 bases). The CDR3 is made up of 14 amino acids. V lost 3 bases and J 7 bases, leaving 12 bases between the germline ends. Germline V lookup: CDR1 SEHNR, CDR2 FQNEAQ (reference sequence). The CDR3 DNA reads as TGTGCCAGCAGCTTCGAGGGAAAGGGCGGGGAGCTGTTTTTT. It codes for CASSFEGKGGELFF.

This clonotype has a handful of counts. The chain combines TRBV7-9 with TRBJ1-1, with D perhaps matching TRBD1 (6 bases). Germline-derived CDR1 and CDR2 are SEHNR and FQNEAQ (reference sequence). The CDR3 contains 14 residues. The germline V and J ends were trimmed by 3 bases and 0 bases, with 8 bases remaining between them. The CDR3 DNA reads TGTGCCAGCAGCTTCGGACAGTTGAACACTGAAGCTTTCTTT. Its protein product is CASSFGQLNTEAFF.

The sample holds many counts of this clonotype. The chain recombines TRBV4-1 with TRBJ1-3; D is uncertain. This CDR3 contains 15 residues. Trimming removed 5 bases from V and 0 bases from J, with 11 bases in between. The germline V gene encodes CDR1 MGHRA and CDR2 YSYEKL. The CDR3 protein is CASSSLGISGNTIYF. In DNA form, the CDR3 reads TGCGCCAGCAGCAGTCTAGGGATCTCTGGAAACACCATATATTTT.

This clonotype came up a few times. The V gene is TRBV6-1, the J gene TRBJ2-3, with TRBD2 matching 7 bases. Trimming took 5 bases from V and 3 from J; bases not matched to a gene: 2. The CDR3 is 13 residues long. Germline CDR1 is MNHNS and CDR2 is SASEGT. The CDR3 DNA sequence: TGTGCCAGCAGTAGCGGGGCAACAGATACGCAGTATTTT. It is translated as CASSSGATDTQYF.

This clonotype was counted between two and nine times. The genes are TRBV6-5 and TRBJ2-1, with D unclear. Germline assignment: CDR1 MNHEY and CDR2 SVGAGI. The germline V and J ends were trimmed by 0 bases and 2 bases, with 5 bases remaining between them. This CDR3 is 14 amino acids long. The CDR3 region has the DNA TGTGCCAGCAGTTACTCAGACACCTACAATGAGCAGTTCTTC. Its translation: CASSYSDTYNEQFF.

This clonotype has just a few counts. The chain joins TRBV4-2 to TRBJ1-5; D perhaps matches TRBD1 (5 bases). V lost 3 bases to trimming and J lost 2 bases, with 14 bases between them. Germline CDR1 is LGHNA and CDR2 is YNFKEQ. This CDR3 has 16 amino acids. DNA for the CDR3: TGTGCCAGCAGCCAGGGGGGTAGGGTTGGCAATCAGCCCCAGCATTTT. Translated: CASSQGGRVGNQPQHF.

This clonotype was observed many times. V usage is TRBV7-8 and J usage is TRBJ1-5; D is uncertain. The CDR3 covers 14 residues. CDR1 is SGHVS and CDR2 is FQNEAQ in the germline V gene. Trimming took off 1 base at V and 1 base at J, with 5 bases between the two ends. The CDR3 region is CASSLEASNQPQHF. The CDR3 nucleotides read TGTGCCAGCAGCTTAGAGGCAAGCAATCAGCCCCAGCATTTT.

The sample holds a few counts of this clonotype. The V and J genes are TRBV7-9 and TRBJ2-7, with D tentatively TRBD1 or TRBD2 (5 bases each). CDR3 length: 15 residues. In germline, CDR1 is SEHNR, CDR2 FQNEAQ (reference sequence). V was pared by 3 bases and J by 4 bases, with 16 bases between. The CDR3 here is CASSLGPKIIYEQYF. CDR3 bases: TGTGCCAGCAGCTTGGGACCCAAGATAATTTACGAGCAGTACTTC.